Here is one TCR beta chain with its context. The sample comes from a study of T cells in Graves' hyperthyroidism and ophthalmopathy. TCR beta CDR3 sequences were amplified from RNA transcripts. HTBI primers were used for first-round RT-PCR of the TCR CDR3. Each CDR3 protein is one row after TCRdb ran MiXCR on the multiplex PCR reads. The sample has 490,000 or so distinct CDR3 sequences, approximately 48% seen once; the top ten hold around 47%. This CDR3 contains 13 residues. Germline V gene lookup returns CDR1 LGHNA and CDR2 YSLEER. The ends were cut back, 3 bases at V and 4 bases at J, with 9 bases in the middle.

The sample was peripheral blood or thyroid tissue (not recorded which). This TCR came from an adult woman with Graves' disease, either hyperthyroidism or ophthalmopathy (not recorded which). The rearrangement joins TRBV4-3 to TRBJ1-2; D unclear. CDR3 loop: CASSQPGLYGYTF. Written as DNA, the CDR3 is TGCGCCAGCAGCCAGCCTGGACTCTATGGCTACACCTTC.